Shown below are 8 T cell receptor beta chains from a single sample sequenced in a study of cytomegalovirus exposure and HLA in healthy donors. Primers: 60 Vbeta forward and 13 Jbeta reverse. Clones were read by immunoSEQ multiplex PCR, and TCRdb kept only the in-frame ones, dropping some. The sample lists 130,000 or so clones, around 80% occurring once. Sequencing input: PBMCs. These receptors were taken from a man aged 30-40 years in good health and CMV-seronegative.

The chain carries TRBV6-5 and TRBJ2-1; 12 bases agree with TRBD2. Germline loops: CDR1 MNHEY, CDR2 SVGAGI. V dropped 6 bases and J dropped 6; count of bases not matched to a gene: 3. The CDR3 runs 14 residues. DNA for the CDR3: TGTGCCAGCAGGACTAGCGGGAGTATCAATGAGCAGTTCTTC. Translating gives CASRTSGSINEQFF.

The chain has TRBV5-8 and TRBJ2-7, with 8 bases identical to TRBD1. In germline, CDR1 is SGHTS, CDR2 YDEGEE. The CDR3 sequence is 16 residues long. V lost 0 bases, J lost 1 base, and 6 bases stayed unmatched. The CDR3 coding sequence is TGTGCCAGCAGCTTGGAGACAGGGGTAATGTCCTACGAGCAGTACTTC. This codes for CASSLETGVMSYEQYF.

The chain combines TRBV19 with TRBJ1-1, with unresolved D. Germline-derived CDR1 and CDR2 are LNHDA and SQIVND (reference sequence). V was pared by 7 bases and J by 0 bases, with 9 bases between. The CDR3 spans 13 residues. CDR3 residues: CASTSSLNTEAFF. CDR3 DNA sequence: TGTGCCAGTACCTCCAGTCTGAACACTGAAGCTTTCTTT.

This clone occurred once. The chain links TRBV5-1 to TRBJ2-2, with D maybe TRBD2 (5 bases). There are 15 residues in the CDR3. V lost 2 bases and J 6 bases, leaving 14 bases between the germline ends. Germline CDR1 SGHRS, CDR2 YFSETQ. The CDR3 DNA reads TGCGCCAGCAGCTTTATAGGATTGGGAGCCGGGGAGCTGTTTTTT. Residues: CASSFIGLGAGELFF.

This chain joins TRBV11-2 and TRBJ2-3; TRBD1 matches 7 bases. V dropped 3 bases and J dropped 1; count of bases not matched to a gene: 7. Looked up from germline, CDR1 is SGHAT and CDR2 is FQNNGV. This CDR3 is 16 amino acids long. CDR3 protein: CASSLEDRWGTDTQYF. The CDR3 DNA reads as TGTGCCAGCAGCTTGGAGGACAGGTGGGGCACAGATACGCAGTATTTT. Combining the CDR3 with reference TRBV11-2 and TRBJ2-3 gives the whole variable domain EAGVAQSPRYKIIEKRQSVAFWCNPISGHATLYWYQQILGQGPKLLIQFQNNGVVDDSQLPKDRFSAERLKGVDSTLKIQPAKLEDSAVYLCASSLEDRWGTDTQYFGPGTRLTVL.

This chain connects TRBV14 to TRBJ2-3; TRBD2 is a possible D gene (6 bases). Germline V lookup: CDR1 SGHDN, CDR2 FVKESK. This CDR3 has 13 residues. With 4 bases removed from V and 1 base from J, the gap between germline ends came to 6 bases. The CDR3 loop is CASSLAGTDTQYF. CDR3 coding DNA: TGTGCCAGCAGCCTAGCGGGCACAGATACGCAGTATTTT.

Only one count was recorded for this clone. The gene calls are TRBV5-1 and TRBJ2-7; 12 bases match TRBD1. The germline CDR1 and CDR2 sequences are SGHRS and YFSETQ. The CDR3 is 15 residues long. J was trimmed by 7 bases and V by 4 bases; bases with no gene match: 9. The CDR3 loop reads CASSHGTGGYGEQYF. The CDR3 nucleotides are TGCGCCAGCAGCCACGGGACAGGGGGCTATGGGGAGCAGTACTTC.

The chain recombines TRBV7-2 with TRBJ2-7; D uncertain. V lost 0 bases to trimming and J lost 0 bases, with 3 bases between them. CDR1 and CDR2 from the germline V gene are SGHTA and FQGNSA. The CDR3 loop spans 13 amino acids. The CDR3 region has the DNA TGTGCCAGCAGCTTAGCCCACTCCTACGAGCAGTACTTC. Translation gives CASSLAHSYEQYF. Using reference TRBV7-2 and TRBJ2-7 for the parts outside the CDR3, the full variable domain is GAGVSQSPSNKVTEKGKDVELRCDPISGHTALYWYRQSLGQGLEFLIYFQGNSAPDKSGLPSDRFSAERTGGSVSTLTIQRTQQEDSAVYLCASSLAHSYEQYFGPGTRLTVT.